These T cell receptor beta chains were read from a single sample in a study of chemoradiotherapy in HPV16-positive cancers. Using immunoSEQ multiplex PCR, the repertoire was profiled, and TCRdb retains in-frame clones only, with some absent. The table lists under 35,000 clones, 85% to 95% of them singletons. This specimen was blood, taken from a patient who underwent chemoradiotherapy. The source is a human donor with HPV-associated anogenital cancer. CDR3s include the opening cysteine and the closing phenylalanine or tryptophan. The D gene is left open where the match is weak. For some rows the clone size is stated as once, few or many, or as a class when expanded; others skip it.

v_call,d_call,j_call,cdr3_length,clone_size,cdr3_nt,cdr3_aa
TRBV18,.,TRBJ2-7,14,.,TGTGCCAGCTCAGCATCCAGGGGAACCTACGAGCAGTACTTC,CASSASRGTYEQYF
TRBV2,TRBD1,TRBJ1-6,13,.,TGTGCCAGTAGGGACAGGGGGCGTGCACCCCTCCACTTT,CASRDRGRAPLHF
TRBV29-1,TRBD1,TRBJ1-1,13,.,TGCAGCGTAAGGGACAGGGGGACCACTGAAGCTTTCTTT,CSVRDRGTTEAFF
TRBV4-1,.,TRBJ2-3,15,.,TGCGCCACGGCGAGATCTCCCGGGAGCACAGATACGCAGTATTTT,CATARSPGSTDTQYF
TRBV6-1,.,TRBJ2-5,15,.,TGTGCCAGCAGTGGAAGCAAGGGGCGGGAAGAGACCCAGTACTTC,CASSGSKGREETQYF
TRBV9,.,TRBJ2-6,20,.,TGTGCCAGCAGCGTAGCTCCCCCACAGCAAGACAGCTCTGGGGCCAACGTCCTGACTTTC,CASSVAPPQQDSSGANVLTF
TRBV4-2,.,TRBJ2-5,13,.,TGTGCCAGCAGCCAAGATGGAGGAGAGACCCAGTACTTC,CASSQDGGETQYF
TRBV28,.,TRBJ1-2,12,.,TGTGCCAGCAGTTTACCCCTTATAGGCTACACCTTC,CASSLPLIGYTF
TRBV5-1,TRBD1,TRBJ2-2,16,.,TGCGCCAGCAGCAGCAGGGGGCCTCCGAACACCGGGGAGCTGTTTTTT,CASSSRGPPNTGELFF
TRBV9,.,TRBJ2-3,15,.,TGTGCCAGCAGCGTATCCTGGCGACCAGCAGATACGCAGTATTTT,CASSVSWRPADTQYF
TRBV6-5,TRBD1,TRBJ2-7,14,.,TGTGCCAGCAGTCGCTACAGGGGGGCGTACGAGCAGTACTTC,CASSRYRGAYEQYF
TRBV19,TRBD2,TRBJ2-2,16,.,TGTGCCAGTAGTTCGATAGCGGGAGGTATCACCGGGGAGCTGTTTTTT,CASSSIAGGITGELFF
TRBV7-2,.,TRBJ2-3,14,.,TGTGCCAGCAGCCAGGGGCCTAGCACAGATACGCAGTATTTT,CASSQGPSTDTQYF
TRBV7-2,TRBD2,TRBJ2-7,16,.,TGTGCCAGCAGCTTAGGCTCGGGCGGGAGGGCCTACGAGCAGTACTTC,CASSLGSGGRAYEQYF
TRBV28,.,TRBJ2-7,14,.,TGTGCCAGCGTCCGACTATCCTTACCCTACGAGCAGTACTTC,CASVRLSLPYEQYF
TRBV6-4,TRBD2,TRBJ2-1,15,.,TGTGCCAGCAGTGACTCTGGACTAGTTAGCGATGAGCAGTTCTTC,CASSDSGLVSDEQFF
TRBV2,.,TRBJ1-1,15,.,TGTGCCAGCCGAGGGTGGCAGGGGTTGAACACTGAAGCTTTCTTT,CASRGWQGLNTEAFF
TRBV19,.,TRBJ2-3,12,.,TGTGCCAGTAGCCCGGAGGGGGATACGCAGTATTTT,CASSPEGDTQYF
TRBV6-5,TRBD1,TRBJ2-4,14,once,TGTGCCAGCAGTGCCTCCGGGACAGGCAACATTCAGTACTTC,CASSASGTGNIQYF
TRBV7-9,TRBD2,TRBJ2-1,16,.,TGTGCCAGCAGCTCAAGACTAGCGGGAGAATTAAGTGAGCAGTTCTTC,CASSSRLAGELSEQFF
TRBV5-1,TRBD1,TRBJ2-3,20,once,TGCGCCAGCAGCCAGCGGACAGGGGATAGGTACCCATTAATTGCGCATACGCAGTATTTT,CASSQRTGDRYPLIAHTQYF
TRBV20-1,.,TRBJ1-2,10,.,TGCAGTGAGAGGGGGTATGGCTACACCTTC,CSERGYGYTF
TRBV18,TRBD1,TRBJ2-3,13,once,TGTGCCAGCAAAGACAGGGTTAAAGATACGCAGTATTTT,CASKDRVKDTQYF
TRBV11-2,.,TRBJ1-4,16,.,TGTGCCAGCAGCCCCGGGACACTCGCAACTAATGAAAAACTGTTTTTT,CASSPGTLATNEKLFF
TRBV2,TRBD1,TRBJ1-4,16,.,TGTGCCAGCAGCTTACAGGGGGTATTAACTAATGAAAAACTGTTTTTT,CASSLQGVLTNEKLFF
TRBV11-2,.,TRBJ2-1,15,.,TGTGCCAGCAGCTTAGGCGGGGGCCCCTACAATGAGCAGTTCTTC,CASSLGGGPYNEQFF
TRBV5-1,.,TRBJ2-7,15,.,TGCGCCAGCAGGCCTGGGACCGGGATCTCCTACGAGCAGTACTTC,CASRPGTGISYEQYF
TRBV5-6,.,TRBJ1-5,14,.,TGTGCCAGCAGCCAAAATCGTCCGAGGGAGCCCCAGCATTTT,CASSQNRPREPQHF
TRBV20-1,TRBD1,TRBJ1-2,11,few,TGCAGTGTGCAACAGGGGTATGGCTACACCTTC,CSVQQGYGYTF
TRBV19,TRBD1,TRBJ1-5,15,.,TGTGCCAGTAGTTTCCCGGGACAGGGAAATCAGCCCCAGCATTTT,CASSFPGQGNQPQHF
TRBV13,.,TRBJ2-7,17,.,TGTGCCAGCAGCTTAGGCCGTCGCCCGAGGAAGGGCTACGAGCAGTACTTC,CASSLGRRPRKGYEQYF
TRBV2,.,TRBJ1-2,14,.,TGTGCCAGCAGTGGAGGGACCGCCCTGGAGGGCTACACCTTC,CASSGGTALEGYTF
TRBV10-1,.,TRBJ1-5,13,.,TGCGCCAGCAGAGCCCCGGTCAATCAGCCCCAGCATTTT,CASRAPVNQPQHF
TRBV9,.,TRBJ2-1,15,.,TGTGCCAGCAGCGTAGGCCGGGGCCCCTACAATGAGCAGTTCTTC,CASSVGRGPYNEQFF
TRBV9,.,TRBJ1-2,12,.,TGTGCCAGCAGCGGGGGGAGCTATGGCTACACCTTC,CASSGGSYGYTF
TRBV27,.,TRBJ1-1,14,once,TGTGCCAGCACGGAGGGACGGTCGAACACTGAAGCTTTCTTT,CASTEGRSNTEAFF
TRBV14,.,TRBJ1-2,14,.,TGTGCCAGCAGCCAAGAAAAAGGGGTATATGGCTACACCTTC,CASSQEKGVYGYTF
TRBV4-1,.,TRBJ1-2,16,.,TGCGCCAGCAGCCAAGCCGTCGTCCCACAGGATTATGGCTACACCTTC,CASSQAVVPQDYGYTF
TRBV5-1,TRBD1,TRBJ1-4,15,.,TGCGCCAGCAGCTTGGGCAGGGGGGTTAATGAAAAACTGTTTTTT,CASSLGRGVNEKLFF
TRBV27,.,TRBJ2-7,12,.,TGTGCCAGCAGTCTGACCCGTGGGGAGCAGTACTTC,CASSLTRGEQYF
TRBV5-6,.,TRBJ2-7,15,.,TGTGCCAGCAGCTTGGCGCCGGGTCCCAACTACGAGCAGTACTTC,CASSLAPGPNYEQYF